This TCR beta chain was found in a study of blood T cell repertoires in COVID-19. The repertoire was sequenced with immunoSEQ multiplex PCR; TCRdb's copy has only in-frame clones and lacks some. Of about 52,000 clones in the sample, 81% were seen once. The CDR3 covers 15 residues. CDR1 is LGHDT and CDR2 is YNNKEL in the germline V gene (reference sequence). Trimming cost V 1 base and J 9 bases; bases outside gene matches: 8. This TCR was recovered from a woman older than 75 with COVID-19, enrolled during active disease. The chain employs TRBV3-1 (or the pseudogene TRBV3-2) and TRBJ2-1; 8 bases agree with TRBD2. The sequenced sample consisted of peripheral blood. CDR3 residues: CASSQAGGSLGEQFF. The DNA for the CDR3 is TGTGCCAGCAGCCAAGCGGGAGGGTCACTGGGTGAGCAGTTCTTC.